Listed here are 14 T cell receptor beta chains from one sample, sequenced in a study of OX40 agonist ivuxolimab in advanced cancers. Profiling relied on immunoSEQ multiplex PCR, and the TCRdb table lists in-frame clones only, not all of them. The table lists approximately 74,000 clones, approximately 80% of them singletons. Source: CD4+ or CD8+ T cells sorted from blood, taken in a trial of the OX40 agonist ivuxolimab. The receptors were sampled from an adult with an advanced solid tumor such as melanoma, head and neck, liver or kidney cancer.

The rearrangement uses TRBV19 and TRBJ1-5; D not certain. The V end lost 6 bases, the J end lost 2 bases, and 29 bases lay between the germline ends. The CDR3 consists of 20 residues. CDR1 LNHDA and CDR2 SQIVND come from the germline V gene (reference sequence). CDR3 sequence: CASSPPHPLGRKRGNQPQHF. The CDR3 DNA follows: TGTGCCAGTAGCCCTCCCCATCCCCTAGGACGGAAGAGGGGCAATCAGCCCCAGCATTTT.

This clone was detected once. CDR3 bases: TGTGCCAGCAGCTTACAGGGTGGAAATGAAAAACTGTTTTTT. Translated, it gives CASSLQGGNEKLFF. The chain uses TRBV13 and TRBJ1-4, with D maybe TRBD1 (5 bases). CDR3 length: 14 amino acids. V lost 2 bases and J 5 bases, leaving 9 bases between the germline ends. Per germline, CDR1 PRHDT and CDR2 FYEKMQ (reference sequence). Variable domain in full (rest from reference TRBV13 and TRBJ1-4): AAGVIQSPRHLIKEKRETATLKCYPIPRHDTVYWYQQGPGQDPQFLISFYEKMQSDKGSIPDRFSAQQFSDYHSELNMSSLELGDSALYFCASSLQGGNEKLFFGSGTQLSVL.

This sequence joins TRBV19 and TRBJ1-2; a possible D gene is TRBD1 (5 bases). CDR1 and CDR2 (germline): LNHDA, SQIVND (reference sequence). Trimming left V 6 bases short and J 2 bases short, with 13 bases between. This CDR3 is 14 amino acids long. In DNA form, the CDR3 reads TGTGCCAGTAGCGAGTGGGGCACGAACTATGGCTACACCTTC. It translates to CASSEWGTNYGYTF.

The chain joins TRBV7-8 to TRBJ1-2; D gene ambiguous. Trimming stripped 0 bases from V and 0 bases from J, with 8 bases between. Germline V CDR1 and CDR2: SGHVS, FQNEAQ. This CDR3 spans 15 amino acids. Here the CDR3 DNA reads TGTGCCAGCAGCTTAGCCCCGGGAGCTAACTATGGCTACACCTTC. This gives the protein CASSLAPGANYGYTF. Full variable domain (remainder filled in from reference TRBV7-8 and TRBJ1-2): GAGVSQSPRYKVAKRGQDVALRCDPISGHVSLFWYQQALGQGPEFLTYFQNEAQLDKSGLPSDRFFAERPEGSVSTLKIQRTQQEDSAVYLCASSLAPGANYGYTFGSGTRLTVV.

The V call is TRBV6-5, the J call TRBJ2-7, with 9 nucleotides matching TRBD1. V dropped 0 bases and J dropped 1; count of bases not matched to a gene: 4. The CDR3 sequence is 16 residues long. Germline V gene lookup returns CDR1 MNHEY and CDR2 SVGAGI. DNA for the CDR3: TGTGCCAGCAGTTACTCGACAGGGGGGACTTCCTACGAGCAGTACTTC. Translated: CASSYSTGGTSYEQYF.

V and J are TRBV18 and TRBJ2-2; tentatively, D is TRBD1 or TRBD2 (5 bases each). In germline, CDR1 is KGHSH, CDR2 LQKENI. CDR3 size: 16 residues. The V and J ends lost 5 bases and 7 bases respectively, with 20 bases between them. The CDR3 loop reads CASSTGRGERHGELFF. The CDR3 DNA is TGTGCCAGCTCAACGGGCAGAGGGGAGCGACACGGGGAGCTGTTTTTT.

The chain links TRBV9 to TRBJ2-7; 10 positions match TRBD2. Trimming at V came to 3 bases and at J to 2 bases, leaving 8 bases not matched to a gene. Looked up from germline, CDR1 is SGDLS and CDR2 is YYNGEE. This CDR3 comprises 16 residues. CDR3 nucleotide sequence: TGTGCCAGCAGCGAGGGCCCTAGCGGGAGAACCTACGAGCAGTACTTC. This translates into CASSEGPSGRTYEQYF.

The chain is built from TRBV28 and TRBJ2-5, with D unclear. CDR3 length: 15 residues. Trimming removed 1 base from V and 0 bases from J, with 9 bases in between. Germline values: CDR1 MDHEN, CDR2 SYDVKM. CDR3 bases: TGTGCCAGCAGTTTATCGACACCGTACCAAGAGACCCAGTACTTC. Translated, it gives CASSLSTPYQETQYF.

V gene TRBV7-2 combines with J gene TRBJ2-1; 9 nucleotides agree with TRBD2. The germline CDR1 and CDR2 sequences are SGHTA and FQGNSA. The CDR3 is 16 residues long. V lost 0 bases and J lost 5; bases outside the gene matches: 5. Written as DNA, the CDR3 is TGTGCCAGCAGCTTAGCCCCGGGACTAGCTCACAATGAGCAGTTCTTC. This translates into CASSLAPGLAHNEQFF.

CDR3 nucleotide sequence: TGTGCCAGCAGCTTAACTAGCGGGAGCGTAGGGGAGCAGTACTTC. It specifies CASSLTSGSVGEQYF. The chain combines TRBV7-3 with TRBJ2-7; 9 bases map to TRBD2. The CDR3 runs to 15 residues. The ends lost 0 bases at V and 7 bases at J; junction bases unmatched: 7. Germline CDR1 reads SGHTA; CDR2 reads FQGTGA.

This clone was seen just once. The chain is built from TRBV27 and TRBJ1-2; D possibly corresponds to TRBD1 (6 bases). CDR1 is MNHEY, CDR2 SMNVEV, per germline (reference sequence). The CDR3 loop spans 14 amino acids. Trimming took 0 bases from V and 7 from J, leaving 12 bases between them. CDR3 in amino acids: CASSLSNRAPGYTF. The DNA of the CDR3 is TGTGCCAGCAGTTTATCGAACAGGGCTCCTGGCTACACCTTC.

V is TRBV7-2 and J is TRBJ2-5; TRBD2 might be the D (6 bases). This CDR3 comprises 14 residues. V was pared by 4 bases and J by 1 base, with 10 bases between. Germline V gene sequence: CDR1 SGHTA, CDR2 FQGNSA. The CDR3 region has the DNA TGTGCCAGCAGCTCCCGACTAGTCCAAGAGACCCAGTACTTC. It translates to CASSSRLVQETQYF.

The CDR3 region has the DNA TGTGCCAGCAGTTTATTAGCGGGAGTTATCGACGAGCAGTACTTC. It translates to CASSLLAGVIDEQYF. This chain connects TRBV27 to TRBJ2-7; TRBD2 matches at 9 bases. CDR3 length: 15 amino acids. Unmatched junction bases numbered 6, after V lost 1 base and J lost 5 bases. CDR1 and CDR2 (germline): MNHEY, SMNVEV (reference sequence).

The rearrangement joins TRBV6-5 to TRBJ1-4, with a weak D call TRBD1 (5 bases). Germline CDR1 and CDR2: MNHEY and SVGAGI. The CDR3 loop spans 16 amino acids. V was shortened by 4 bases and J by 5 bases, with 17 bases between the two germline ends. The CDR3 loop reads CASSLRAGRGNEKLFF. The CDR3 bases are TGTGCCAGCAGTTTGAGGGCAGGGAGGGGAAATGAAAAACTGTTTTTT.